This T cell receptor beta chain derives from a study of T cell clusters in autoimmune cytopenias. TRB was amplified from approximately 250 ng of peripheral blood genomic DNA per sample. Germline CDR1 SGHNT, CDR2 YYREEE (reference sequence). CDR3 length equals 13 residues. TRB was amplified by touch-down multiplex PCR, primer pools A and B combined. One entry per CDR3 protein, without DNA, is what TCRdb gives after re-calling the multiplex PCR reads. Found here are thousands of distinct CDR3 sequences; the top ten clones hold 30% to 40%. About this clonotype: Its antigen is as yet unknown.

The study, taken as a whole, reports: TRB repertoire shifts in secondary cytopenia and chronic lymphocytic leukemia mostly reflected lymphoma, not autoimmunity.

These same records also appear under a second study, on T cell repertoires in aging, cancer and after chemotherapy. As that report states: Untreated cancer patients had significantly lower blood TCR diversity than age-matched healthy donors.

This TCR was sampled from a human donor in good health. The J gene is TRBJ1-1, the V gene TRBV5-4. Input material: peripheral blood. CDR3 protein: CASREGMNTEAFF.